Included here is one T cell receptor beta chain sequence, with context. Antigen: not known. These data belong to a study of cytomegalovirus exposure and HLA in healthy donors. This CDR3 region has 16 residues. Losses at the gene ends were 3 bases for V and 0 bases for J; bases not matched to a gene: 5. In germline, CDR1 is SGHTA, CDR2 FQGNSA. Study-wide findings and caveats: Later genetic work tied a missense DCLRE1C variant to beta-chain V and J trimming. The study designated 164 TCR beta chains cytomegalovirus-associated. 16,951 TCR beta sequences were associated with HLA alleles at 0.05 false discovery rate in a later analysis.

In the PCR, 60 Vbeta and 13 Jbeta primers were used. Clones were sequenced by immunoSEQ multiplex PCR, and TCRdb holds only the in-frame ones, with some missing. The sample consists of about 110,000 clones, roughly 84% of them appearing once. Source material: PBMCs. The source is a man aged 30-40 years in good health and CMV-seropositive. The rearrangement links TRBV7-2 to TRBJ1-3; TRBD1 matches 7 bases. CDR3 loop: CASSFGGTDSGNTIYF. The CDR3 DNA is TGTGCCAGCAGCTTTGGGGGGACAGACTCTGGAAACACCATATATTTT.